This T cell receptor beta chain stems from a study of blood T cell repertoires in COVID-19. Study at large: PBMCs, B-cell-depleted T cells, or T cells provided the cDNA or gDNA that made up the material.

As regards this clone: The same CDR3 also results from other DNA sequences found in this sample.

Recruited during active infection, patients (from Seattle) were subsequently followed longitudinally. Original processing notes: Amplifying reference gene primers gave estimates of nucleated cell counts. Sequenced by immunoSEQ multiplex PCR; TCRdb stores in-frame clones only, minus some. V and J calls and clone size follow that table, whereas D and trimming were derived from the DNA. The table lists about 200,000 clones, around four fifths of them singletons. This CDR3 is built from 13 residues. CDR1 is SGHRS and CDR2 is YFSETQ in the germline V gene. J was trimmed by 5 bases and V by 1 base; bases with no gene match: 1.

The V gene is TRBV5-1, the J gene TRBJ2-5; 8 bases match TRBD2. The clonotype originates from a man between 60 and 75 years old with COVID-19, enrolled during active disease. The source material was peripheral blood. The CDR3 coding sequence is TGCGCCAGCAGCTTGTCGGGGGGGGAGACCCAGTACTTC. This codes for CASSLSGGETQYF.